This T cell receptor beta chain was captured by sequencing in a study of CD8+ T cells in alopecia areata. Looking at the study overall: Administration of oral tofacitinib to treated patients was at 5 to 10 mg twice daily. Patients remained on tofacitinib for 6 to 18 months and then went 6 months without it.

As for treatment: oral pan-JAK inhibitor, 5-10 mg twice daily. This clone appeared a single time. In each case, RNA was isolated and then reverse transcribed into cDNA as the sequencing template. The method was immunoSEQ multiplex PCR; TCRdb's version includes in-frame clones alone and lacks a portion of them. In the table there are about 130,000 clones, around half of which are singletons. Between the trimmed V and J ends, which lost 8 bases and 5 bases, there was a span of 10 bases. Germline CDR1 SNHLY, CDR2 FYNNEI. This CDR3 has 12 residues. The chain uses TRBV2 and TRBJ1-5; D is possibly TRBD1 (5 bases). The receptor was isolated from a human donor with alopecia areata. This sample comprised CD8+ T cells sorted from blood, obtained at week 4, from a patient treated with tofacitinib. CDR3 protein: CASAGGDQPQHF. The CDR3 DNA is TGTGCCAGCGCTGGGGGAGATCAGCCCCAGCATTTT.